The 13 T cell receptor beta chains below were found in one sample sequenced in a study of blood T cell repertoires in COVID-19. The assay was immunoSEQ multiplex PCR, and TCRdb's table has in-frame clones only and misses some. The sample lists 58,000 or so clones; around 85% were seen once. Sequencing input: peripheral blood. These receptors were taken from a woman between 65 and 79 years old with active COVID-19.

V and J are TRBV7-8 and TRBJ2-7, with 11 positions matching TRBD2. Per germline, CDR1 SGHVS and CDR2 FQNEAQ. V trimming: 5 bases; J trimming: 6 bases; junction bases outside the gene matches: 6. The CDR3 has 14 amino acids. Here the CDR3 reads CASSPLAGVLEQYF. CDR3 nucleotide sequence: TGTGCCAGCAGCCCACTAGCGGGAGTACTCGAGCAGTACTTC.

This chain links TRBV24-1 with TRBJ2-7, with 7 nucleotides matching TRBD1. Trimming took 4 bases from V and 1 from J; bases not matched to a gene: 3. CDR1 is KGHDR, CDR2 SFDVKD, per germline. The CDR3 loop spans 14 amino acids. The DNA of the CDR3 is TGTGCCACCAGTGAGTCAGGGGGATCCTACGAGCAGTACTTC. Protein product: CATSESGGSYEQYF.

This clone is a singleton in its sample. The chain joins TRBV28 to TRBJ2-3; 8 nucleotides line up with TRBD1. V trimming: 5 bases; J trimming: 2 bases; junction bases outside the gene matches: 21. Germline assignment: CDR1 MDHEN and CDR2 SYDVKM. The CDR3 runs to 20 residues. The CDR3 nucleotides are TGTGCCAGCAGTCCCTTGGAGTCGACAGGGGAAAGAATTCACACAGATACGCAGTATTTT. Its protein product is CASSPLESTGERIHTDTQYF. Using reference TRBV28 and TRBJ2-3 for the parts outside the CDR3, the full variable domain is DVKVTQSSRYLVKRTGEKVFLECVQDMDHENMFWYRQDPGLGLRLIYFSYDVKMKEKGDIPEGYSVSREKKERFSLILESASTNQTSMYLCASSPLESTGERIHTDTQYFGPGTRLTVL.

This clone occurred once. The chain carries TRBV28 and TRBJ2-5, with 15 bases fitting TRBD2. The CDR3 totals 17 residues. Trimming took 8 bases from V and 2 from J; bases not matched to a gene: 9. CDR1 and CDR2 (germline): MDHEN, SYDVKM. The CDR3 DNA sequence: TGTGCCAGCTGCTCCTTAGGACTAGCGGGAGGGCAAGAGACCCAGTACTTC. It is translated as CASCSLGLAGGQETQYF.

The chain recombines TRBV24-1 with TRBJ1-2; 7 nucleotides align to TRBD1. This CDR3 is 16 amino acids long. In germline, CDR1 is KGHDR, CDR2 SFDVKD. J lost 6 bases, V lost 4 bases, and 13 bases had no gene match. The DNA of the CDR3 is TGTGCCACCAGTGACTCAAGTGTACAGGGGAAGGATGGCTACACCTTC. It codes for CATSDSSVQGKDGYTF.

This chain links TRBV6-1 with TRBJ2-6; 8 bases map to TRBD1. The CDR3 is 19 amino acids. The V and J ends lost 1 base and 0 bases, in that order; junction bases with no gene match: 8. Germline lookup yields CDR1 MNHNS and CDR2 SASEGT. CDR3 in amino acids: CASSEGRGQVLSGANVLTF. CDR3 nucleotide sequence: TGTGCCAGCAGTGAAGGAAGGGGACAGGTACTCTCTGGGGCCAACGTCCTGACTTTC.

The chain joins TRBV3-1 (or the pseudogene TRBV3-2) to TRBJ1-1; 7 bases are a match to TRBD1. CDR1 LGHDT and CDR2 YNNKEL come from the germline V gene (reference sequence). The V and J ends lost 2 bases and 1 base, in that order; junction bases with no gene match: 4. The CDR3 contains 15 residues. The CDR3 here is CASSQFRQGNTEAFF. DNA for the CDR3: TGTGCCAGCAGCCAATTTAGACAGGGGAACACTGAAGCTTTCTTT.

The genes are TRBV5-4 and TRBJ2-1; TRBD1 aligns across 7 bases. From germline, CDR1 is SGHNT and CDR2 YYREEE (reference sequence). The trim removed 0 bases at V and 3 bases at J, leaving 6 bases unmatched. CDR3 length: 16 amino acids. The chain's CDR3 is CASSLAQGGVYNEQFF. The CDR3 DNA sequence: TGTGCCAGCAGCTTGGCCCAAGGGGGCGTCTACAATGAGCAGTTCTTC.

The chain combines TRBV7-3 with TRBJ2-2, with 7 positions matching TRBD1. The CDR3 is 16 residues long. Germline CDR1 reads SGHTA; CDR2 reads FQGTGA. The V and J ends lost 2 bases and 2 bases, in that order; junction bases with no gene match: 5. CDR3 in amino acids: CASSLPGTANTGELFF. CDR3 DNA sequence: TGTGCCAGCAGCTTACCCGGGACAGCCAACACCGGGGAGCTGTTTTTT.

This clone occurred once. The chain is built from TRBV19 and TRBJ1-3, with D possibly matching TRBD1 (6 bases). The CDR3 spans 14 residues. Trimming removed 5 bases at V and 3 bases at J, with 11 bases between. Germline V CDR1 and CDR2: LNHDA, SQIVND (reference sequence). The CDR3 sequence is CASSLTGSGNTIYF. The CDR3 DNA reads TGTGCCAGTAGTTTAACAGGGAGTGGAAACACCATATATTTT.

The chain is built from TRBV5-1 and TRBJ1-2, with D perhaps TRBD1 (6 bases). The germline CDR1 and CDR2 sequences are SGHRS and YFSETQ. V shed 4 bases and J shed 4 bases, with 17 bases lying between them. The CDR3 covers 15 residues. CDR3 DNA: TGCGCCAGCAGCATCCCCCACACAGGGCCCTATGGCTACACCTTC. Translation gives CASSIPHTGPYGYTF. Drawing the rest from reference TRBV5-1 and TRBJ1-2, the complete variable domain is KAGVTQTPRYLIKTRGQQVTLSCSPISGHRSVSWYQQTPGQGLQFLFEYFSETQRNKGNFPGRFSGRQFSNSRSEMNVSTLELGDSALYLCASSIPHTGPYGYTFGSGTRLTVV.

The rearrangement joins TRBV5-6 to TRBJ2-5, with D tentatively TRBD2 (6 bases). Germline V gene sequence: CDR1 SGHDT, CDR2 YYEEEE. Trimming removed 5 bases from V and 7 bases from J, with 24 bases in between. The CDR3 is 16 amino acids. CDR3 region: CASRENPAGGEATQYF. The CDR3 DNA sequence: TGTGCCAGCAGGGAAAACCCAGCGGGCGGGGAAGCGACCCAGTACTTC.

The chain has TRBV9 and TRBJ2-7; 8 nucleotides line up with TRBD1. This CDR3 contains 14 residues. V was pared by 3 bases and J by 3 bases, with 5 bases of the junction left unmatched. Germline CDR1 and CDR2: SGDLS and YYNGEE. CDR3 coding DNA: TGTGCCAGCAGCGCCACCGGGACAGGCTACGAGCAGTACTTC. Translating it yields CASSATGTGYEQYF.